This T cell receptor beta chain is from a study of T-cell memory formation after mild COVID-19. Background on the study: Clusters were largely donor specific.

Regarding the study as a whole: Contracting clones, day 15 to 85, had balanced CD4/CD8, and later expanders favored CD4+. Pre-infection memory contained some responding clones, which suggested that cross-reactive memory had joined.

TCRdb reprocessed the 5' RACE reads via MiXCR and lists one record per CDR3 protein. The data show 540,000 or so distinct CDR3 sequences, just over 20% seen once. The CDR3 length is 22 residues. Trimming at V came to 0 bases and at J to 0 bases, leaving 17 bases not matched to a gene. Germline assignment: CDR1 LGHDT and CDR2 YNNKEL (reference sequence). This clonotype has just a few counts. The antigen remains undetermined. This TCR derives from an adult woman who had mild COVID-19 (a few samples of this study predate the infection). Cell type and time point are not known. This chain links TRBV3-1 with TRBJ2-1; 10 bases fit TRBD2. The specimen was PBMCs or a T cell subset sorted from them (not recorded which). This chain's CDR3 is CASSQDRSGRASPSSSYNEQFF. For the CDR3, the DNA is TGTGCCAGCAGCCAAGATCGAAGCGGGAGGGCCTCACCCTCTAGCTCCTACAATGAGCAGTTCTTC.